This T cell receptor beta chain was captured in a study of read filtering for tumor transcriptome and immune sequencing (dated by TCRdb to about 2020). Some background on the complete study: The cohort was composed of 17 to 20 male and 14 female patients, with a mean age of about 68 years and an age range of roughly 45 to 85. As a main aim, a read-filtering strategy for immune repertoire data was addressed, with the specific question being whether clonotypes supported by a single read should be removed. The study compared TCR repertoires from targeted immune repertoire sequencing and bulk whole-transcriptome sequencing run on the same bone marrow samples. Per sample, about 4.05 to 11 million TCR-region mapped reads were obtained with IR-seq, compared with only 85 to 1273 with RNA-seq. After DNase treatment, whole-transcriptome libraries were prepared using the TruSeq RNA Access Library Prep Kit. By revised international staging, fewer than ten patients were R-ISS I, about 17 were R-ISS II and about 7 were R-ISS III. The research as a whole found: Removing single-read clonotypes increased the correlation between IR-seq and RNA-seq shared clonotype proportions. In IR-seq, around 85% of clonotypes but roughly 3.5% of total reads were represented by single-read clonotypes, whereas in RNA-seq, 65% to 75% of clonotypes and 40% to 55% of reads were represented by single-read clonotypes. Rather than purified T cells, the sorted CD138-negative fraction was a mixed bone marrow immune population. Clonotypes were captured by IR-seq at much higher depth and more reliably than by RNA-seq, and smaller IR-seq throughput was sufficient for identification of most shared clonotypes.

TCR libraries were built from 400 to 450 ng RNA with the Immunoverse kit, using molecular barcoded adaptors covering alpha/delta and beta/gamma chains. The same RNA used for transcriptome sequencing was used for TCR library preparation. An Illumina HiSeq 4000 with 2 x 150 cycles was used to sequence the TCR libraries. The authors processed their data as follows. TCR reads were aligned to human V, D, J and C references and assembled into CDR3 clonotypes with MiXCR, including quality filtering and error correction. The tcR package in R was used to analyze clonotype counts and gene usage diversity. For inspection of raw mapping reads, RNA-seq reads were mapped by STAR aligner version 2.5.3a onto GRCh37 of the human genome. To test the effect of sequencing depth on detected clonotypes, IR-seq fastq files were randomly downsampled using Seqtk 1.3. TCRdb ran its own pipeline on the public reads, namely fastp trimming at Q25 and MiXCR clone calling, and kept in-frame beta chains. Each CDR3 protein appears once, grouped with its most common genes and DNA. These V and J calls are TCRdb output, not the study's own analysis. A total of more than 100,000 distinct CDR3 sequences appear in this sample, over 10% of them only once. Around 8.2% of the sample goes to the ten largest clones.

Clipping removes 5 bases from V and 8 bases from J, with 10 as the unmatched junction base count. Based on the germline V gene, the CDR1 and CDR2 sequences are SGHVS and FNYEAQ. The CDR3 spans 16 residues, from the cysteine through the phenylalanine. The read is trimmed to its CDR3 DNA, 48 bases read in frame from base 1. This clonotype was seen at least ten times. The antigen it binds to is not known. Base quality data are lacking; no much larger clone is found one base away. Bone marrow was sampled from every patient at the time of active disease. Isolation of bone marrow mononuclear cells was performed by Ficoll-Hypaque density gradient centrifugation. CD138-negative cells were obtained by negative selection after labeling with CD138 magnetic microbeads on a MACS separator, removing myeloma plasma cells. Purity of the isolated cells was checked by flow cytometry on an Attune NxT using CD138 antibodies. Total RNA was extracted using TRIzol reagent and was quantified on a NanoDrop spectrophotometer. Paired RNA-seq and IR-seq were performed on each patient's CD138-negative bone marrow sample.

The specimen sequenced was a population of CD138-negative cells sorted from bone marrow. Explained via the paper, the cell subset or site label denotes: bone marrow mononuclear cells depleted of CD138+ plasma/myeloma cells by negative magnetic selection. This receptor was obtained from a donor at least 40 years old with multiple myeloma. The rearranged chain carries TRBV7-6 and TRBJ2-4; TRBD1 aligns with 12 central bases. CDR3 protein: CASSPEGGQGAYIQYF. The DNA is TGTGCCAGCAGCCCCGAGGGGGGACAGGGGGCGTACATTCAGTACTTC.